This entry is about one T cell receptor beta chain. This clone's antigen is unknown. Base qualities are not at hand, and no much larger clone is one base apart. This specimen belongs to a study of Ad26.COV2.S vaccination and SARS-CoV-2 variants (dated by TCRdb to about 2021). Background on the whole study: Donors in the vaccine arm were drawn from COV1001, a phase I-IIa trial of Ad26.COV2.S in healthy adults that was multicentre, randomized, double-blind and placebo-controlled. Sequencing of the TCRbeta repertoire served to evaluate the specificity and breadth of SARS-CoV-2-reactive T cell receptors following Ad26.COV2.S vaccination. Ad26.COV2.S was administered intramuscularly at a dose of 5x10^10 or 1x10^11 viral particles, either as one shot or as two shots given 56 days apart. The TCR-sequenced set comprised around 32 samples: approximately 19 Ad26.COV2.S vaccine recipients, 5 placebo recipients and 8 SARS-CoV-2 convalescent individuals. Trial participants were randomized into five groups of five: low-dose or high-dose Ad26.COV2.S given once or twice, or placebo on both occasions. Investigators remained blinded to trial group allocation during experiments and outcome assessment. General study outcomes and caveats: Ad26.COV2.S recipients had higher spike-specific TCR breadth than placebo recipients (P = 0.0014). After vaccination, substantial breadth of spike-specific CD8+ and CD4+ T cell responses was reported. The authors noted that total T cell responses may have been underestimated by the TCR breadth and depth analyses. Vaccine and placebo recipients had comparable non-spike TCR breadth, which fits with the vaccine containing only spike. The study was not powered to compare responses between vaccine doses or regimens.

Trimming takes 1 base from V and 7 bases from J, and the germline ends sit 12 bases apart. Via the germline V gene (reference sequence), CDR1 is LGHDT and CDR2 YNNKEL. Measured from the cysteine to the phenylalanine, the CDR3 is 14 residues long. Here the CDR3 DNA is all that survives: 42 bases in frame from base 1. The meaning of the sample's treatment or condition label: some 19 received Ad26.COV2.S at low or high dose, single or two shots; roughly five received placebo; per-sample allocation not given. For vaccine and placebo recipients, the sequenced repertoires came from samples collected on day 63 after the first injection. In Cohort 1b, roughly 26 adults aged 18-55 years were enrolled at a single site in Boston, USA, between 29 July and 7 August 2020. Ad26.COV2.S consisted of a replication-incompetent adenovirus type 26 vector by which a prefusion-stabilized SARS-CoV-2 spike protein from the original Wuhan strain was expressed.

The immunoSEQ Assay was the method used to sequence TCRbeta CDR3 regions. After extraction, genomic DNA underwent amplification by bias-controlled multiplex PCR, followed by high-throughput sequencing. For the original study's pipeline: To quantify the absolute abundance of each unique TCRbeta CDR3 region, sequences were collapsed and filtered. T cell fraction was estimated by normalization of TCRbeta template counts to usable DNA, with usable DNA being measured through amplification of reference genes present in all nucleated cells. Repertoire TCRs were annotated as SARS-CoV-2-specific by exact matching of V gene, CDR3 amino acid sequence and J gene to a known reactive TCR set. The reference SARS-CoV-2 TCR set was obtained from MIRA and was filtered for enrichment in COVID-19-positive ImmuneCODE repertoires, whereby public or cross-reactive TCRs were removed. Based on the MIRA antigens, annotated TCRs were further analysed at the level of specific ORF or position within ORF. Depth was the summed frequency of annotated unique rearrangements, while breadth was defined as annotated unique rearrangements over total unique productive rearrangements. Two-sided Wilcoxon rank-sum tests were applied when comparing TCR breadth between groups. This immuneACCESS table, as held by TCRdb, lists in-frame sequences with V and J called but not all clones. Of the missing ones, under half trace to an unresolved V gene in checked studies; the others have no known cause. The V and J calls and clone size come from that table; D and trimming were worked out from the DNA. The sample data list more than 300,000 clones, and over 80% of these were observed just once. Around 2.2% of the sample goes to the ten largest clones.

The source of this sequence is a person between 18 and 65 years old who received the Ad26.COV2.S COVID-19 vaccine or a placebo. The receptor chain draws on TRBV3-1 (or the pseudogene TRBV3-2) and TRBJ2-3; the D call is possibly TRBD1 or TRBD2, each sharing 5 bases. This material consisted of peripheral blood, taken in a trial of Ad26.COV2.S vaccine versus placebo. The DNA reads TGTGCCAGCAGCCAAGGGGACGGTTCATATACGCAGTATTTT. Its protein reads: CASSQGDGSYTQYF.